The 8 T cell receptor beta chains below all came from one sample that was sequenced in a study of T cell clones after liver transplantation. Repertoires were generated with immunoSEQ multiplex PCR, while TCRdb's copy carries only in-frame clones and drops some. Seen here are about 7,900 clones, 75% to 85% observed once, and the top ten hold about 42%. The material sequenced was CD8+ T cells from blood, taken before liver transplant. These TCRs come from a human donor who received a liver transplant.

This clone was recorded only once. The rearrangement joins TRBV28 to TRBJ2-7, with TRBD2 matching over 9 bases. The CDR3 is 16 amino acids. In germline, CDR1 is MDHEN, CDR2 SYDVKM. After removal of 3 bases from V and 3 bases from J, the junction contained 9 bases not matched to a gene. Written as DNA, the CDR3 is TGTGCCAGCAGTTTCGGTTCTAGCGGGGCCCGCTACGAGCAGTACTTC. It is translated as CASSFGSSGARYEQYF. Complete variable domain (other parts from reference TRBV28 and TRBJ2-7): DVKVTQSSRYLVKRTGEKVFLECVQDMDHENMFWYRQDPGLGLRLIYFSYDVKMKEKGDIPEGYSVSREKKERFSLILESASTNQTSMYLCASSFGSSGARYEQYFGPGTRLTVT.

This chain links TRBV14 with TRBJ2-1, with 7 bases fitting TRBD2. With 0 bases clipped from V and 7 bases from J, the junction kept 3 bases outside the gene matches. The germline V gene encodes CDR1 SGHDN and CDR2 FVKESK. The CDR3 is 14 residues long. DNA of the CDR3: TGTGCCAGCAGCCAAGAGGGGGGGACTAATGAGCAGTTCTTC. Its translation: CASSQEGGTNEQFF.

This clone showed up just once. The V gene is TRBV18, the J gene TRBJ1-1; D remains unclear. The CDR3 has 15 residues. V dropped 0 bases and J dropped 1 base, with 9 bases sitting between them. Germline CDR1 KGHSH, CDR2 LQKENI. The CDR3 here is CASSPPVSGNTEAFF. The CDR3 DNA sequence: TGTGCCAGCTCACCACCGGTATCAGGGAACACTGAAGCTTTCTTT.

The CDR3 nucleotides read TGCGCCAGCAGTGCCCTCCGAGGGAACACAGATACGCAGTATTTT. It codes for CASSALRGNTDTQYF. The chain couples TRBV10-2 to TRBJ2-3; tentative D call: TRBD2 (5 bases). Trimming removed 4 bases at V and 2 bases at J, with 13 bases between. Per germline, CDR1 WSHSY and CDR2 SAAADI. This CDR3 contains 15 residues.

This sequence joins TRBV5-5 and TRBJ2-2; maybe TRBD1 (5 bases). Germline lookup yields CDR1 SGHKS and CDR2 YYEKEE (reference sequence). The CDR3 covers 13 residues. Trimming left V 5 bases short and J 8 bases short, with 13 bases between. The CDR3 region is CASSTPGSGELFF. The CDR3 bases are TGTGCCAGCAGTACTCCAGGGTCGGGGGAGCTGTTTTTT.

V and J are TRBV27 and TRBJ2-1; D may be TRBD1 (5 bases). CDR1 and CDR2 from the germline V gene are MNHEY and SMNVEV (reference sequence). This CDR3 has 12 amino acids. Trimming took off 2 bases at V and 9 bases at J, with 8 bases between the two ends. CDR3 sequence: CASSLGQGEQFF. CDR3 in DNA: TGTGCCAGCAGTTTAGGGCAGGGTGAGCAGTTCTTC.

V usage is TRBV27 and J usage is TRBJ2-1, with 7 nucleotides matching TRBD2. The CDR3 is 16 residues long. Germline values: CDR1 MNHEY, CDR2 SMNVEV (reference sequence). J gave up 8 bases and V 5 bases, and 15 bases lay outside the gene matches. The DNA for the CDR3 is TGTGCCAGCAGTGCGGGGGTCGTCCTGCATGGCGATGAGCAGTTCTTC. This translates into CASSAGVVLHGDEQFF.

The CDR3 DNA reads as TGCAGCGTTATTACAGGGATCTATGGCTACACCTTC. Its translation: CSVITGIYGYTF. The chain links TRBV29-1 to TRBJ1-2; D might be TRBD1 (6 bases). The CDR3 covers 12 residues. V was cut by 5 bases and J by 4 bases, with 11 bases left in between. CDR1 SQVTM and CDR2 ANQGSEA come from the germline V gene.